The clone carrying this T cell receptor (beta chain) was recorded only once. Its specificity is unknown. The sample comes from a study of cytomegalovirus exposure and HLA in healthy donors. Study outcomes and limitations: A missense DCLRE1C variant was associated with V- and J-gene trimming of TCR beta chains in a later analysis, and an independent cohort replicated the association.

PCR used 60 Vbeta primers and 13 Jbeta primers. Measured with immunoSEQ multiplex PCR; TCRdb has only the in-frame clones, and not every one. The data show some 190,000 clones, over 65% seen once. The specimen was PBMCs. This receptor was taken from a man between 18 and 29 years old in good health and CMV-seronegative.

The CDR3 reads CASGQSYEQYF. DNA for the CDR3: TGTGCCAGCGGACAGTCCTACGAGCAGTACTTC. The rearrangement uses TRBV9 and TRBJ2-7, with a weak D call TRBD1 (6 bases). Trimming cost V 7 bases and J 1 base, with 6 bases left between them. CDR3 length: 11 residues. The germline CDR1 and CDR2 sequences are SGDLS and YYNGEE.